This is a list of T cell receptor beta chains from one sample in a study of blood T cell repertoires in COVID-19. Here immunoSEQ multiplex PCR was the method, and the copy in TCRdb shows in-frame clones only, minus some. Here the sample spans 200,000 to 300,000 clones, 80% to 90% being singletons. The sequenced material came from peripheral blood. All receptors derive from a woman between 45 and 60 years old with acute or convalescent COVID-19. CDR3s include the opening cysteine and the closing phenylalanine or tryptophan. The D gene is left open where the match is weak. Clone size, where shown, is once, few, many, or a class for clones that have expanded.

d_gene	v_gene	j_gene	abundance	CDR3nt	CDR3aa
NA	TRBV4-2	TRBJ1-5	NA	TGTGCCAGCAGCCAAGACGGGGATAGCAATCAGCCCCAGCATTTT	CASSQDGDSNQPQHF
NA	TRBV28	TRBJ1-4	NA	TGTGCCAGCAGGAGCGGGGGGGTGGCTAATGAAAAACTGTTTTTT	CASRSGGVANEKLFF
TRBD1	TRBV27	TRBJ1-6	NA	TGTGCCAGCAGTGTCGGGACAGGGGGCGATAATTCACCCCTCCACTTT	CASSVGTGGDNSPLHF
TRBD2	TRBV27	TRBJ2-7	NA	TGTGCCAGCAGTTTATTGGCGGGAGGCCTTGAAGAGCAGTACTTC	CASSLLAGGLEEQYF
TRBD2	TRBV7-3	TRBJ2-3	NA	TGTGCCAGCAGCATAGGGACTAGCGTGGGCACAGATACGCAGTATTTT	CASSIGTSVGTDTQYF
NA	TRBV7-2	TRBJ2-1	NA	TGTGCCAGCAGCTTAGTAAGTTGGAGGGCGGGATACAATGAGCAGTTCTTC	CASSLVSWRAGYNEQFF
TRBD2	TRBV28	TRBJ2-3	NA	TGTGCCAGCAGTTTTCAGACTAGCCGCACAGATACGCAGTATTTT	CASSFQTSRTDTQYF
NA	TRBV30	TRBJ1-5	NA	TGTGCCTGGAGTGTATCTGGCAATCAGCCCCAGCATTTT	CAWSVSGNQPQHF
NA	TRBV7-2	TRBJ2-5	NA	TGTGCCAGCAGCTTTAACAGGGCGGAGACCCAGTACTTC	CASSFNRAETQYF
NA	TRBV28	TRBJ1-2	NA	TGTGCCAGCGGAGATAATTATGGCTACACCTTC	CASGDNYGYTF
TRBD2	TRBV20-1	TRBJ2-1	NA	TGCAGTGCTAGTACGGTAGCGGGAGGACCGGGTAATGAGCAGTTCTTC	CSASTVAGGPGNEQFF
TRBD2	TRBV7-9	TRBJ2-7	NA	TGTGCCAGCAGCCTAGCGGGAGGGAACGAGCAGTACTTC	CASSLAGGNEQYF
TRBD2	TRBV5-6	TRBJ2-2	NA	TGTGCCAGCAGCAGCGGGACTAGCGGGATGCCCCCGGGCGGGGAGCTGTTTTTT	CASSSGTSGMPPGGELFF
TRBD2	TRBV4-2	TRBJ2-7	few	TGTGCCAGCAGCCAGCGGACTAGCTCTCGAGAGCAGTACTTC	CASSQRTSSREQYF
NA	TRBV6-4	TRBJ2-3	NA	TGTGCCAGCAGTGACTCTGGTCCCGGGAGTATTTCAGATACGCAGTATTTT	CASSDSGPGSISDTQYF
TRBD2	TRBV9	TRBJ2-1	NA	TGTGCCACCCTAGGAGGGACTACATACAATGAGCAGTTCTTC	CATLGGTTYNEQFF
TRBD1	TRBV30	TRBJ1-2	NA	TGTGCCTTCCGGGACAGGGACGGGAACTATGGCTACACCTTC	CAFRDRDGNYGYTF
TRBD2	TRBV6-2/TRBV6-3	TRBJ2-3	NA	TGTGCCAGCAGTTACAGGGGACTATCGCAGTATTTT	CASSYRGLSQYF
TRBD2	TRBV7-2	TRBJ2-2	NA	TGTGCCAGCAGCTTATTTGGGGGAGGGACCGGGGAGCTGTTTTTT	CASSLFGGGTGELFF
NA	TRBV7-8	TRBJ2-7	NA	TGTGCCAGCAGCTTAGTCTTGACGGGAAGAACCTACGAGCAGTACTTC	CASSLVLTGRTYEQYF
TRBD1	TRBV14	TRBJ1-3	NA	TGTGCCAGCAGCCACTATAACAGGGGGTTTACTGGAAACACCATATATTTT	CASSHYNRGFTGNTIYF
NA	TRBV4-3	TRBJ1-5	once	TGCGCCAGCAGCCAAGACGGAGGTAACAATCAGCCCCAGCATTTT	CASSQDGGNNQPQHF
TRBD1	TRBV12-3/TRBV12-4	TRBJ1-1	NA	TGTGCCAGCAACCGACAGGGTTGGACTGAAGCTTTCTTT	CASNRQGWTEAFF
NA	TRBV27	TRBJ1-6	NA	TGTGCCAGCAGTACTATGAACAGGCAGCTTTCACCCCTCCACTTT	CASSTMNRQLSPLHF
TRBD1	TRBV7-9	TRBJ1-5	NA	TGTGCCAGCAGCGAACACCAGGGGGGTCAGCCCCAGCATTTT	CASSEHQGGQPQHF
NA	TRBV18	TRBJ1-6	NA	TGTGCCAGCTCACGAACGGGACACGGGTCTTCACCCCTCCACTTT	CASSRTGHGSSPLHF
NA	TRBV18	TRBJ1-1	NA	TGTGCCAGCTCACCATTGGAGGGAGCTGAAGCTTTCTTT	CASSPLEGAEAFF
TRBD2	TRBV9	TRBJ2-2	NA	TGTGCCAGCAGCGCCGGACTAGCGGGAGGAGCCGGGGAGCTGTTTTTT	CASSAGLAGGAGELFF
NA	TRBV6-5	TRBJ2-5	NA	TGTGCCAGCAGTAGTACCCCGGAGGGAAAGACCCAGTACTTC	CASSSTPEGKTQYF
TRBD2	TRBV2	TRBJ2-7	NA	TGTGCCAGCGGGGGGCTGGCGGGAGGGGAAGGCGAGCAGTACTTC	CASGGLAGGEGEQYF
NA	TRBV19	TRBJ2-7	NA	TGTGCCAGTAGTATAGTTCGGGACATACTATACGAGCAGTACTTC	CASSIVRDILYEQYF
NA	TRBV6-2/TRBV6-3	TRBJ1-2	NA	TGTGCCAGCAGTTACTCGTTGGCGGCTTCTAACTATGGCTACACCTTC	CASSYSLAASNYGYTF
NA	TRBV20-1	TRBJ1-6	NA	TGCAGTGCTATCCCGACCGGCCCCGGGGACTTT	CSAIPTGPGDF
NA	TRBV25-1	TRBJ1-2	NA	TGTGCCAGCAGCGGAGGGAACTATGGCTACACCTTC	CASSGGNYGYTF
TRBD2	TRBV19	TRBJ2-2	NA	TGTGCCAGTAGGAGACTTAGCGGGAGCGCGGGCACCGGGGAGCTGTTTTTT	CASRRLSGSAGTGELFF
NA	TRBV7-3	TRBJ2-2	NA	TGTGCCAGCAGCTTAACATCCGATGCGGCATTGACCGGGGAGCTGTTTTTT	CASSLTSDAALTGELFF
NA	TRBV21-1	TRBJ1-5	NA	TGTGCCAGCAGCAAAGCGAGGGTGACAGGGGCTAGGATGGGAAATCAGCCCCAGCATTTT	CASSKARVTGARMGNQPQHF
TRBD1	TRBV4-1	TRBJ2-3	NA	TGCGCCAGCAGCCAACGCGGACAGGGGATGTCAGATACGCAGTATTTT	CASSQRGQGMSDTQYF
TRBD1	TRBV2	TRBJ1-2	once	TGTGCCAGCAGCGTCACAGGGGGCAGTGGCTACACCTTC	CASSVTGGSGYTF
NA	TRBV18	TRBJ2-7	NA	TGTGCCAGCTCACCCGCAGGGGGGACCTACGAGCAGTACTTC	CASSPAGGTYEQYF
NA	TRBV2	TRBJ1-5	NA	TGTGCCAGCAGCCTACCCCCCAGGGGACAGCCCCAGCATTTT	CASSLPPRGQPQHF
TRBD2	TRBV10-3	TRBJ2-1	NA	TGTGCCATCAGTGATTTCTCGCGGGAGACTTACAATGAGCAGTTCTTC	CAISDFSRETYNEQFF
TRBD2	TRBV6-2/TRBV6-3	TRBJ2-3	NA	TGTGCCAGCAGTTACGCTTTAGCGGGAGGAACGACTAGCACAGATACGCAGTATTTT	CASSYALAGGTTSTDTQYF
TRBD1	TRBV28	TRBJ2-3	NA	TGTGCCAGCAGTTTACAGGGGGCAGATACGCAGTATTTT	CASSLQGADTQYF
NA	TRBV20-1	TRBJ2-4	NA	TGCAGTGCTAGTGGGGGCCCGGCCAAAAACATTCAGTACTTC	CSASGGPAKNIQYF
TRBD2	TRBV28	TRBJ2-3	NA	TGTGCCAGCCGCGGTGGCGGGAGCCCAGATACGCAGTATTTT	CASRGGGSPDTQYF
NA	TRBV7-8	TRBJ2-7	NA	TGTGCCAGCAGCTTAATGGGGGGATCGACCTACGAGCAGTACTTC	CASSLMGGSTYEQYF
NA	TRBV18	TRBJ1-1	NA	TGTGCCAGCTCACCACAAAGCGGACAGTTGAACACTGAAGCTTTCTTT	CASSPQSGQLNTEAFF
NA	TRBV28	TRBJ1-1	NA	TGTGCCAGCAGTTTAAAAGGAAGGAGGTCTTTCTTT	CASSLKGRRSFF
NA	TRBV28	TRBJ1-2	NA	TGTGCCAGCACGGTGGCAGGGCGAAAGGATGGCTACACCTTC	CASTVAGRKDGYTF
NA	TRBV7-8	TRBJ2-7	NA	TGTGCCAGCAGCTTAGCCCTAGCGAACCCCTACGAGCAGTACTTC	CASSLALANPYEQYF
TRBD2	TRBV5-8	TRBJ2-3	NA	TGTGCCAGCAGCCAAGGGACTAGCGGGAGAGGCCGTCCAGATACGCAGTATTTT	CASSQGTSGRGRPDTQYF
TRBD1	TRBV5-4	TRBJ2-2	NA	TGTGCCAGCAGCCCAACAGGGGGCGAGCCCGGGGAGCTGTTTTTT	CASSPTGGEPGELFF